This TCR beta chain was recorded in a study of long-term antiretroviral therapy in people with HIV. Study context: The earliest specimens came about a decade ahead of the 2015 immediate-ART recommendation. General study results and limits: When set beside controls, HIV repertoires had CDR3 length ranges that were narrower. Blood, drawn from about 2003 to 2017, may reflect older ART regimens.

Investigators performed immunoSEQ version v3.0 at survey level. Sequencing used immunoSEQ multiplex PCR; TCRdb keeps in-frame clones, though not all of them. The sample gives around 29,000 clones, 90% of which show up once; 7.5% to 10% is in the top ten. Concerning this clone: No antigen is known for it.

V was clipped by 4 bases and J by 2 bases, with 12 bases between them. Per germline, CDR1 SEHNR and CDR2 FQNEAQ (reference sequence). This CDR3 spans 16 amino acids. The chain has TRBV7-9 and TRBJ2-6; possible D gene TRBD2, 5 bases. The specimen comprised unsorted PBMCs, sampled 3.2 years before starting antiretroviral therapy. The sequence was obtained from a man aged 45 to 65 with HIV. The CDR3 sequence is CASSSPWRPGANVLTF. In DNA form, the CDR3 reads TGTGCCAGCAGCTCCCCGTGGAGGCCTGGGGCCAACGTCCTGACTTTC.